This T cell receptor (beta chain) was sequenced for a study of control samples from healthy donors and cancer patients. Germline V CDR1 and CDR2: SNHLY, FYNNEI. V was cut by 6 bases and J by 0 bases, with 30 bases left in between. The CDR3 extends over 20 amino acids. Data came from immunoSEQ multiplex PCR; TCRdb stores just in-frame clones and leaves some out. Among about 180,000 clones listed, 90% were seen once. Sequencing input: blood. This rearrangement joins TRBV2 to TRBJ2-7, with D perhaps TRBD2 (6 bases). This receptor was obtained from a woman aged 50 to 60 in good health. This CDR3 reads CASRRPSGLAQQMRSYEQYF. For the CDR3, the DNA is TGTGCCAGCAGGAGGCCCTCGGGGCTAGCGCAACAGATGCGCTCCTACGAGCAGTACTTC.